This T cell receptor beta chain is from a study of early T cells in non-severe SARS-CoV-2 infection. Study as a whole: Sequenced material consisted of bulk RNA (from unsorted whole blood), and chains were unpaired. Study-wide findings and caveats: Sequences matched to VDJdb favored anti-spike CD8 responses, while private and CD4 specificities were missed.

Each single cDNA molecule received a unique molecular identifier. Via MiXCR, TCRdb re-called the 5' RACE reads, giving one row per CDR3 protein. The sample yields 63,000 or so distinct CDR3 sequences, about 10% seen once. Comments on this clonotype: Its antigen remains unidentified.

This CDR3 is built from 15 residues. Trimming left V 1 base short and J 4 bases short, with 13 bases between. Germline loops: CDR1 SGHDT, CDR2 YYEEEE. The sample here was whole blood, taken at baseline. The chain joins TRBV5-6 to TRBJ2-3; D gene unclear. This TCR came from an adult who was a healthcare worker with PCR-confirmed SARS-CoV-2 infection or an uninfected control (not recorded which). As DNA, the CDR3 is TGTGCCAGCAGCTTGCAGCTCCAAATCTCAGATACGCAGTATTTT. This gives the protein CASSLQLQISDTQYF.